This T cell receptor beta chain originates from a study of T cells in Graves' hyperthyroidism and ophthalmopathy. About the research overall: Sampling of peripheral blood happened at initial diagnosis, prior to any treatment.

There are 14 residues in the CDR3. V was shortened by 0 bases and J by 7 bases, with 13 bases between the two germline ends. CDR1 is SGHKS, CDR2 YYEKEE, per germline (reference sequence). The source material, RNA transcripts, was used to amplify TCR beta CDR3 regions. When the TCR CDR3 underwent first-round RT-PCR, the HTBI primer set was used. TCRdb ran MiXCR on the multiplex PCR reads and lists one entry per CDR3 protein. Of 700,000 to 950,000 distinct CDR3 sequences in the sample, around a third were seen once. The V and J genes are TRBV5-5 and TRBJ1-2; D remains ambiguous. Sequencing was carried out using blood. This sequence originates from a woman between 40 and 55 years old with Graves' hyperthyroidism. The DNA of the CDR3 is TGTGCCAGCAGCTTGGAACCAGCTACCGCTGGCTACACCTTC. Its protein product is CASSLEPATAGYTF.